This T cell receptor beta chain was observed in a study of post-analysis software for immune sequencing data. The overall study: The study covered relapsing-remitting, secondary progressive and progressive-relapsing courses of multiple sclerosis. General study results and limits: Analysis by F measure revealed that same-batch samples clustered strongly together. About 5 TRBV segments were significantly more frequent in patients than in controls. TRBV5-6, TRBV5-1 and TRBV20-1 were among these segments.

There are 16 residues in the CDR3. Looked up from germline, CDR1 is SEHNR and CDR2 is FQNEAQ (reference sequence). Only a few counts were recorded for this clonotype. Its specificity is unknown. The authors incorporated unique molecular identifiers into the TCR beta cDNA libraries. The authors obtained roughly 0.5 million cDNA molecules from approximately 1 to 10 million T cells. One entry per CDR3 protein results from TCRdb running MiXCR on the PCR reads. The table shows approximately 460,000 distinct CDR3 sequences, with nearly 45% occurring only once. The chain links TRBV7-9 to TRBJ2-7, with 9 bases aligning to TRBD2. The end of the DNA fits TRBJ2-4 better, so the J call may be wrong. The source of this sequence is a girl between 5 and 17 years old with multiple sclerosis. Sequenced sample: blood. The CDR3, as DNA: TGTGCCAGCAGCCCCAAGATACTAGCGGGTGAAAACATTCAGTACTTC. Its protein is CASSPKILAGENIQYF.